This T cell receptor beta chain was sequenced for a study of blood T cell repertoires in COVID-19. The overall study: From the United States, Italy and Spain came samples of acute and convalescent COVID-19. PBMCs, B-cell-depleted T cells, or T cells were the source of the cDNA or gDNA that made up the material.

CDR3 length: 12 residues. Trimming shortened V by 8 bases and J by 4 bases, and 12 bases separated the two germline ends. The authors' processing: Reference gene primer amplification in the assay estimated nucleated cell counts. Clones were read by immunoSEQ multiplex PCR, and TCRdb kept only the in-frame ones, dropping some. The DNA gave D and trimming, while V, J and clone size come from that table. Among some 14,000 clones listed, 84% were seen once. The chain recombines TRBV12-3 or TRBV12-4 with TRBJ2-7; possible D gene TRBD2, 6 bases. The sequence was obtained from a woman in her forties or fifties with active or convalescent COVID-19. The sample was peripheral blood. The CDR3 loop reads CASGGTRYEQYF. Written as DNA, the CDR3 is TGTGCCAGCGGGGGGACCCGGTACGAGCAGTACTTC.